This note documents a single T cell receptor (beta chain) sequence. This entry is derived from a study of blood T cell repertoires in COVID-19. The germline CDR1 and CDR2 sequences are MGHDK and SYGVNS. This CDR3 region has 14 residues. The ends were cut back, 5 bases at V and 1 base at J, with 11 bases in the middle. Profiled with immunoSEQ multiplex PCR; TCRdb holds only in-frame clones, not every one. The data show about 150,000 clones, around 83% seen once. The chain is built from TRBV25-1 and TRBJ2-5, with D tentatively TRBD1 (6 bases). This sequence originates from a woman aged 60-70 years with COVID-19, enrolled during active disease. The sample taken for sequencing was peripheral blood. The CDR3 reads CASSTTGPQETQYF. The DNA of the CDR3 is TGTGCCAGCAGTACAACAGGGCCCCAAGAGACCCAGTACTTC.